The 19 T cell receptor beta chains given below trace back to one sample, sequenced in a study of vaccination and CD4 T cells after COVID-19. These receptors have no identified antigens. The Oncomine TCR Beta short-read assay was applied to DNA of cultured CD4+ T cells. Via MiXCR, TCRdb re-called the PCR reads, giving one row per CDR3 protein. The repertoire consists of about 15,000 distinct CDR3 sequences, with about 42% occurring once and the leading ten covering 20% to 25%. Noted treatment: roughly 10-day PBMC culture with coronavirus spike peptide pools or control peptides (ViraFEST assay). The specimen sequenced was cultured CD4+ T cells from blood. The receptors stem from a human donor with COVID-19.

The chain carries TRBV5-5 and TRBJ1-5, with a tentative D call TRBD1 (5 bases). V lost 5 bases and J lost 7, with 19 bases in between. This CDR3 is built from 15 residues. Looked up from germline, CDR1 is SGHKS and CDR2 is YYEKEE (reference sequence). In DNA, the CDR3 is TGTGCCAGCAGATACGGGGCTGAGACGCACCAGCCCCAGCATTTT. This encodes CASRYGAETHQPQHF. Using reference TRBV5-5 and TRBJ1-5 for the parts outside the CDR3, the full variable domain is DAGVTQSPTHLIKTRGQQVTLRCSPISGHKSVSWYQQVLGQGPQFIFQYYEKEERGRGNFPDRFSARQFPNYSSELNVNALLLGDSALYLCASRYGAETHQPQHFGDGTRLSIL.

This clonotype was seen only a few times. Here the CDR3 DNA reads TGTGCCAGTAGTAACCACGGAAGCTACTACGAGCAGTACTTC. Translated: CASSNHGSYYEQYF. V and J are TRBV19 and TRBJ2-7; no clear D gene. Germline lookup yields CDR1 LNHDA and CDR2 SQIVND (reference sequence). Trimming took off 4 bases at V and 3 bases at J, with 13 bases between the two ends. The CDR3 runs to 14 residues.

The CDR3 sequence is CASTPFERLTDTQYF. The CDR3 region has the DNA TGTGCCAGCACCCCCTTCGAGCGGCTCACAGATACGCAGTATTTT. V is TRBV12-3 or TRBV12-4 and J is TRBJ2-3, with D possibly matching TRBD2 (5 bases). Trimming removed 7 bases from V and 2 bases from J, with 16 bases in between. The CDR3 is 15 residues long.

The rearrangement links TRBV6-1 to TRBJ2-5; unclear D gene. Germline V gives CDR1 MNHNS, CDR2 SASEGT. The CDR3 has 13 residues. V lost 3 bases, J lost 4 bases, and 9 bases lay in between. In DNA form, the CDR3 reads TGTGCCAGCAGTGAGGGGTGGCTAGAGACCCAGTACTTC. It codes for CASSEGWLETQYF.

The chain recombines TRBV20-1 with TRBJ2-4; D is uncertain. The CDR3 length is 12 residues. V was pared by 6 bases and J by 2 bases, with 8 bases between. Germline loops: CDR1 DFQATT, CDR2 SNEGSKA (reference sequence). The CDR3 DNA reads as TGCAGTGCCTGGACGTCCAAAAACATTCAGTACTTC. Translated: CSAWTSKNIQYF.

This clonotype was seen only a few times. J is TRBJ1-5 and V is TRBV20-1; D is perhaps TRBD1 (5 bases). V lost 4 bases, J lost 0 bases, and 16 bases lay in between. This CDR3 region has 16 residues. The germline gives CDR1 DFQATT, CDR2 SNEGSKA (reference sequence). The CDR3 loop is CSAIPREGYSNQPQHF. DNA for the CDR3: TGCAGTGCTATCCCCAGGGAGGGGTATAGCAATCAGCCCCAGCATTTT.

The CDR3 DNA follows: TGCAGTGCTAACAGGGATGGACCCCTCCACTTT. This codes for CSANRDGPLHF. The V call is TRBV20-1, the J call TRBJ1-6; D perhaps matches TRBD1 (6 bases). Trimming removed 4 bases from V and 12 bases from J, with 10 bases in between. Germline V lookup: CDR1 DFQATT, CDR2 SNEGSKA (reference sequence). CDR3 length: 11 amino acids.

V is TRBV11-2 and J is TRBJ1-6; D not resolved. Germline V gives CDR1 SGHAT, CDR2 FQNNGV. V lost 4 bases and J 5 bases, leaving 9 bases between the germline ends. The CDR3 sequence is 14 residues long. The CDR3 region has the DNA TGTGCCAGCAGCTCTGGGCGGGATAATTCACCCCTCCACTTT. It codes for CASSSGRDNSPLHF.

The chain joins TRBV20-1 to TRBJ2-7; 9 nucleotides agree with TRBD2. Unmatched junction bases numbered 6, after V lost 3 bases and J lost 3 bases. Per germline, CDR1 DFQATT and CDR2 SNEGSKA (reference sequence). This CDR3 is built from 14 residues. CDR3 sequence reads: CSARSPSGNYEQYF. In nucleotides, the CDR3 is TGCAGTGCTAGGTCGCCTAGCGGGAACTACGAGCAGTACTTC.

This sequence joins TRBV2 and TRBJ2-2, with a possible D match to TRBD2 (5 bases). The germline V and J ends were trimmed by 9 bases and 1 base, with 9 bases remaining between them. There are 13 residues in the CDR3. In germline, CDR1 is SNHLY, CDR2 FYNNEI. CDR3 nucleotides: TGTGCCAGTCGCGAGGGGAACACCGGGGAGCTGTTTTTT. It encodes CASREGNTGELFF.

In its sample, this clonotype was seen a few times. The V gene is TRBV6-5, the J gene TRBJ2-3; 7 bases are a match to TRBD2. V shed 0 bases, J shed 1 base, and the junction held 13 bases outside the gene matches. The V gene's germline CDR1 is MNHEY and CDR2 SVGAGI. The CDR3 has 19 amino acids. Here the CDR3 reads CASSYSSSGFLVGTDTQYF. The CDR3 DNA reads TGTGCCAGCAGTTACTCGAGTAGCGGGTTCCTAGTAGGCACAGATACGCAGTATTTT.

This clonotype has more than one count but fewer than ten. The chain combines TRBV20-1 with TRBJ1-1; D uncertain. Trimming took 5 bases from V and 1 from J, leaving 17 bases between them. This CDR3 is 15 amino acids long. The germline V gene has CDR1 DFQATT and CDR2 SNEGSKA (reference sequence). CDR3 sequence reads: CSARNAGTTNTEAFF. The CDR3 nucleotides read TGCAGTGCTCGAAACGCAGGCACCACGAACACTGAAGCTTTCTTT.

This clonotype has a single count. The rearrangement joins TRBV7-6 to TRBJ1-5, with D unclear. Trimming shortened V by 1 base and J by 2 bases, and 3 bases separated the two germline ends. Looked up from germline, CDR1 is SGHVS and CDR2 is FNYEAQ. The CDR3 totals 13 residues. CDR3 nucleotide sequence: TGTGCCAGCAGCTTAGGCCGCAATCAGCCCCAGCATTTT. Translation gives CASSLGRNQPQHF.

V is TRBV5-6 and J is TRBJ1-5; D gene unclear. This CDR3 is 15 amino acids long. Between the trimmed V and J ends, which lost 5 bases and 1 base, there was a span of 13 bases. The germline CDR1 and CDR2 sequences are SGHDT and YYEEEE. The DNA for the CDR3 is TGTGCCAGCAGATCTCAACGGGCGAGCAATCAGCCCCAGCATTTT. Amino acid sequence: CASRSQRASNQPQHF. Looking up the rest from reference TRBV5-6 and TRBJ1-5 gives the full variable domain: DAGVTQSPTHLIKTRGQQVTLRCSPKSGHDTVSWYQQALGQGPQFIFQYYEEEERQRGNFPDRFSGHQFPNYSSELNVNALLLGDSALYLCASRSQRASNQPQHFGDGTRLSIL.

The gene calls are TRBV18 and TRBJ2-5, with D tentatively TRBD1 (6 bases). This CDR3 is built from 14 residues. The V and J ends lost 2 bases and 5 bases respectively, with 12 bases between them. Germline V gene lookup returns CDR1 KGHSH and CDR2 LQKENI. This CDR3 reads CASSPIDRMETQYF. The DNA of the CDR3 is TGTGCCAGCTCACCAATCGACAGGATGGAGACCCAGTACTTC.

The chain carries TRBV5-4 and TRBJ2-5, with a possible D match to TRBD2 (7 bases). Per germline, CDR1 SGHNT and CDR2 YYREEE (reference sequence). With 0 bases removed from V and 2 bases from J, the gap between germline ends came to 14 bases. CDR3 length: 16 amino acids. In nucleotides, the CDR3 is TGTGCCAGCAGCTTGGGAAGTGCGGGGGCACAAGAGACCCAGTACTTC. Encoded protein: CASSLGSAGAQETQYF.

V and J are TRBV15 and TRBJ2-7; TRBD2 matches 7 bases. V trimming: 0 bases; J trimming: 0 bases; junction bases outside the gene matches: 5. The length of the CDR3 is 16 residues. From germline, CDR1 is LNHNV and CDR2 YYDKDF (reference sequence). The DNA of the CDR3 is TGTGCCACCAGCAGAGATGACGGGGGGAGCTCCTACGAGCAGTACTTC. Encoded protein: CATSRDDGGSSYEQYF.

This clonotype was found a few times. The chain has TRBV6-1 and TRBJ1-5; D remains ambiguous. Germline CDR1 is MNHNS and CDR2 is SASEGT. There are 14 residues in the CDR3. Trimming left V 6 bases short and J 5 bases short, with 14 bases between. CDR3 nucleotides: TGTGCCAGCAGGCGGTCGGCCGGGCATCAGCCCCAGCATTTT. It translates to CASRRSAGHQPQHF.

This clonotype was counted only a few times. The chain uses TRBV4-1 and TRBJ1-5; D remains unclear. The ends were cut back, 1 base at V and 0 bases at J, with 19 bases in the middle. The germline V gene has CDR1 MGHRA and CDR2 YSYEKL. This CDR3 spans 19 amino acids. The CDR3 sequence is CASSQGLAGVFYSNQPQHF. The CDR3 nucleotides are TGCGCCAGCAGCCAAGGACTGGCAGGCGTATTCTATAGCAATCAGCCCCAGCATTTT.